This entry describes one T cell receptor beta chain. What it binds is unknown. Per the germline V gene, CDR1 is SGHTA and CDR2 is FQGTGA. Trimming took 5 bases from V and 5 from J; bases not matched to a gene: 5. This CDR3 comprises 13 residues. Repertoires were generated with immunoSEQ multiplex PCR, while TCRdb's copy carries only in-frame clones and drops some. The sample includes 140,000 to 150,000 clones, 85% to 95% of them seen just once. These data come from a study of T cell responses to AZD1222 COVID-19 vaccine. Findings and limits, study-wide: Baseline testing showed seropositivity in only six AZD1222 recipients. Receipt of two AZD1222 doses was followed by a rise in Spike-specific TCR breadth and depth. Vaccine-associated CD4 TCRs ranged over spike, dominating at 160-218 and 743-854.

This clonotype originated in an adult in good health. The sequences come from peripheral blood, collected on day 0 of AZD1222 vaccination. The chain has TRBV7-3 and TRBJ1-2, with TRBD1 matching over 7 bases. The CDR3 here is CASSQTGDYGYTF. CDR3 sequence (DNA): TGTGCCAGCAGCCAAACAGGGGATTATGGCTACACCTTC.